This TCR beta chain was retrieved from a study of cytomegalovirus exposure and HLA in healthy donors. Notes on the study in general: Evidence from a later analysis indicated that most CMV-associated TCR beta chains looked HLA-restricted. Reports indicate that TCR beta sequences accurately predicted the HLA-A and HLA-B alleles of most subjects. With later analysis, a missense DCLRE1C variant became linked to TCR beta V- and J-gene trimming.

PCR amplification relied on 60 Vbeta primers (plus 13 Jbeta primers). Libraries were prepared by immunoSEQ multiplex PCR; TCRdb keeps only in-frame clonotypes and omits some of them. The table has 90,000 to 150,000 clones, just under 75% seen once. Missing from this donor's record is the CMV serostatus. This clone was seen a few times. What it recognizes is unknown. Trimming removed 3 bases from V and 4 bases from J, with 12 bases in between. Germline V gives CDR1 MNHEY, CDR2 SMNVEV (reference sequence). CDR3 length equals 14 residues. The receptor was isolated from a human donor in good health. Sequences were obtained from PBMCs. The genes are TRBV27 and TRBJ1-2; no firm D call. The CDR3: CASSFGGSGYGYTF. The CDR3 nucleotides are TGTGCCAGCAGTTTTGGAGGGTCCGGCTATGGCTACACCTTC.